These 19 T cell receptor beta chains were all obtained from the same sample, sequenced in a study of cytomegalovirus exposure and HLA in healthy donors. Primers: 60 Vbeta forward and 13 Jbeta reverse. Profiling relied on immunoSEQ multiplex PCR, and the TCRdb table lists in-frame clones only, not all of them. The sample yields about 160,000 clones, roughly 73% seen once. The sequencing sample was made of PBMCs. These TCRs come from a woman aged 25 to 39 in good health and CMV-seronegative.

The chain joins TRBV5-8 to TRBJ1-5, with a weak D call TRBD1 (5 bases). Looked up from germline, CDR1 is SGHTS and CDR2 is YDEGEE. The V end was cut by 0 bases, the J end by 0 bases, with 13 bases between. This CDR3 comprises 17 residues. This chain's CDR3 is CASSLAIRVGSNQPQHF. For the CDR3, the DNA is TGTGCCAGCAGCTTGGCCATCAGGGTCGGTAGCAATCAGCCCCAGCATTTT.

The chain combines TRBV10-1 with TRBJ1-4; 9 bases are shared with TRBD1. The CDR3 consists of 16 residues. Germline lookup yields CDR1 WNHNN and CDR2 SYGVQD (reference sequence). Trimming at V came to 2 bases and at J to 7 bases, leaving 8 bases not matched to a gene. The CDR3 DNA is TGCGCCAGCAGTGAGCAACAGGGGGCTTGGGGTGAAAAACTGTTTTTT. This sequence encodes CASSEQQGAWGEKLFF.

The rearrangement joins TRBV30 to TRBJ2-4; 7 nucleotides match TRBD2. Trimming cost V 3 bases and J 15 bases; bases outside gene matches: 8. Germline CDR1 reads GTSNPN; CDR2 reads SVGIG (reference sequence). The CDR3 has 11 residues. The CDR3 bases are TGTGCCTGGAGGAGGGAGGGATTCTGGTACTTC. Translating it yields CAWRREGFWYF.

The chain uses TRBV6-5 and TRBJ2-5; a possible D gene is TRBD1 (5 bases). The DNA end favors TRBJ2-7, so the J call may be wrong. The germline V gene encodes CDR1 MNHEY and CDR2 SVGAGI. CDR3 size: 13 residues. The CDR3 is CASGSHGAYEQYF. DNA of the CDR3: TGTGCTTCAGGGTCCCATGGTGCCTACGAGCAGTACTTC.

This clone was seen only a few times. The rearrangement uses TRBV5-1 and TRBJ2-6, with D possibly TRBD2 on 7 matching bases. The germline V and J ends were trimmed by 0 bases and 1 base, with 14 bases remaining between them. CDR3 length equals 18 residues. The germline gives CDR1 SGHRS, CDR2 YFSETQ. CDR3: CASSLVAGAQSGANVLTF. The CDR3 bases are TGCGCCAGCAGCTTGGTGGCGGGGGCGCAATCTGGGGCCAACGTCCTGACTTTC.

The genes are TRBV5-6 and TRBJ1-2; maybe TRBD1 (6 bases). Germline V gene data show CDR1 as SGHDT and CDR2 as YYEEEE. Trimming shortened V by 1 base and J by 8 bases, and 21 bases separated the two germline ends. This CDR3 is 16 amino acids long. The chain's CDR3 is CASSLYSGAAAGGYTF. DNA of the CDR3: TGTGCCAGCAGCTTGTACTCAGGGGCGGCTGCGGGCGGCTACACCTTC.

The chain has TRBV5-8 and TRBJ1-5, with 8 bases lining up with TRBD1. Losses at the gene ends were 2 bases for V and 7 bases for J; bases not matched to a gene: 2. Germline values: CDR1 SGHTS, CDR2 YDEGEE. There are 13 residues in the CDR3. The CDR3 spells CASSFGQGQPQHF. The CDR3 coding sequence is TGTGCCAGCAGCTTTGGACAGGGACAGCCCCAGCATTTT.

The chain joins TRBV5-1 to TRBJ2-7; a weak D match, TRBD1 (6 bases). From germline, CDR1 is SGHRS and CDR2 YFSETQ. The CDR3 covers 13 residues. Trimming stripped 2 bases from V and 5 bases from J, with 11 bases between. CDR3 DNA sequence: TGCGCCAGCAGCTTCACAGGGTCGAACGAGCAGTACTTC. Translation gives CASSFTGSNEQYF.

The chain employs TRBV30 and TRBJ1-2; TRBD1 matches 7 bases. V dropped 2 bases and J dropped 6; count of bases not matched to a gene: 6. The CDR3 spans 13 residues. Germline loops: CDR1 GTSNPN, CDR2 SVGIG (reference sequence). This CDR3 reads CAWSYRGRDGYTF. The CDR3 nucleotides read TGTGCCTGGAGTTACAGGGGCAGAGATGGCTACACCTTC.

This chain links TRBV28 with TRBJ1-2, with unresolved D. CDR1 is MDHEN, CDR2 SYDVKM, per germline. The CDR3 sequence is 11 residues long. V was trimmed by 2 bases and J by 10 bases, leaving 8 bases between them. CDR3 DNA: TGTGCCAGCAGTTTAGGGCAGATCTACACCTTC. Its protein is CASSLGQIYTF.

The rearrangement joins TRBV14 to TRBJ1-1, with 7 bases matching TRBD1. V was pared by 4 bases and J by 3 bases, with 5 bases of the junction left unmatched. From germline, CDR1 is SGHDN and CDR2 FVKESK. The CDR3 is 14 amino acids. CDR3 sequence: CASSRQGGYTEAFF. The CDR3 coding sequence is TGTGCCAGCAGCCGGCAGGGGGGTTACACTGAAGCTTTCTTT.

The CDR3 DNA follows: TGTGCCACCACGACGGACACCTACGAGCAGTACTTC. This gives the protein CATTTDTYEQYF. The chain has TRBV2 and TRBJ2-7; tentative D call: TRBD1 (5 bases). V gave up 10 bases and J gave up 2 bases, with 12 bases separating them. Germline V CDR1 and CDR2: SNHLY, FYNNEI. This CDR3 region has 12 residues.

The genes are TRBV4-2 and TRBJ2-1, with 12 bases matching TRBD2. This CDR3 comprises 18 residues. The V gene end was trimmed by 3 bases and the J gene end by 0 bases; junction bases not matched to a gene: 6. In germline, CDR1 is LGHNA, CDR2 YNFKEQ. The CDR3 loop reads CASSHTSGGPSSYNEQFF. The CDR3 coding sequence is TGTGCCAGCAGCCATACTAGCGGGGGGCCGAGCTCCTACAATGAGCAGTTCTTC.

V gene TRBV5-1 combines with J gene TRBJ1-2; 9 bases align to TRBD1. The CDR3 length is 17 residues. V was pared by 3 bases and J by 1 base, with 10 bases of the junction left unmatched. Per germline, CDR1 SGHRS and CDR2 YFSETQ. CDR3 region: CASSSNPTTGGNYGYTF. The CDR3 nucleotides read TGCGCCAGCAGCTCGAACCCAACGACAGGGGGTAACTATGGCTACACCTTC.

This clone came up a few times. The chain uses TRBV19 and TRBJ2-1; 7 nucleotides agree with TRBD1. The CDR3 covers 16 residues. Germline CDR1 LNHDA, CDR2 SQIVND (reference sequence). J was trimmed by 6 bases and V by 7 bases; bases with no gene match: 15. The CDR3 nucleotides are TGTGCCAGTAACGCGAACAGGGGCCGTAGGGCCAATGAGCAGTTCTTC. It is translated as CASNANRGRRANEQFF.

In its sample, this clone was seen a few times. This chain links TRBV19 with TRBJ1-2; TRBD1 agrees at 10 bases. The V gene end was trimmed by 6 bases and the J gene end by 6 bases; junction bases not matched to a gene: 4. This CDR3 is built from 13 residues. In germline, CDR1 is LNHDA, CDR2 SQIVND (reference sequence). CDR3 sequence reads: CASRTTGGDGYTF. The CDR3 DNA reads as TGTGCCAGTAGAACGACAGGGGGCGATGGCTACACCTTC.

This chain joins TRBV4-2 and TRBJ1-2, with TRBD1 as a possible D gene (6 bases). Germline V gene sequence: CDR1 LGHNA, CDR2 YNFKEQ. V was trimmed by 3 bases and J by 6 bases, leaving 20 bases between them. The CDR3 loop spans 16 amino acids. The CDR3 here is CASSHSRTAVDNGYTF. The DNA of the CDR3 is TGTGCCAGCAGCCATTCCCGGACAGCTGTGGATAATGGCTACACCTTC.

This clone was detected a few times. The rearrangement links TRBV11-2 to TRBJ2-7; D remains unclear. Deletions cut 5 bases from V and 4 bases from J, with 15 bases between. This CDR3 spans 14 amino acids. CDR1 is SGHAT, CDR2 FQNNGV, per germline. The DNA for the CDR3 is TGTGCCAGCAGCCCAGACTGGCAACCGTACGAGCAGTACTTC. Residues: CASSPDWQPYEQYF.

This rearrangement joins TRBV6-1 to TRBJ1-1; tentatively, D is TRBD1 (5 bases). The V and J ends lost 2 bases and 5 bases respectively, with 12 bases between them. This CDR3 is built from 14 residues. Germline V lookup: CDR1 MNHNS, CDR2 SASEGT. CDR3 DNA sequence: TGTGCCAGCAGTGAACCAGGGCAGTGGACTGAAGCTTTCTTT. Protein product: CASSEPGQWTEAFF.